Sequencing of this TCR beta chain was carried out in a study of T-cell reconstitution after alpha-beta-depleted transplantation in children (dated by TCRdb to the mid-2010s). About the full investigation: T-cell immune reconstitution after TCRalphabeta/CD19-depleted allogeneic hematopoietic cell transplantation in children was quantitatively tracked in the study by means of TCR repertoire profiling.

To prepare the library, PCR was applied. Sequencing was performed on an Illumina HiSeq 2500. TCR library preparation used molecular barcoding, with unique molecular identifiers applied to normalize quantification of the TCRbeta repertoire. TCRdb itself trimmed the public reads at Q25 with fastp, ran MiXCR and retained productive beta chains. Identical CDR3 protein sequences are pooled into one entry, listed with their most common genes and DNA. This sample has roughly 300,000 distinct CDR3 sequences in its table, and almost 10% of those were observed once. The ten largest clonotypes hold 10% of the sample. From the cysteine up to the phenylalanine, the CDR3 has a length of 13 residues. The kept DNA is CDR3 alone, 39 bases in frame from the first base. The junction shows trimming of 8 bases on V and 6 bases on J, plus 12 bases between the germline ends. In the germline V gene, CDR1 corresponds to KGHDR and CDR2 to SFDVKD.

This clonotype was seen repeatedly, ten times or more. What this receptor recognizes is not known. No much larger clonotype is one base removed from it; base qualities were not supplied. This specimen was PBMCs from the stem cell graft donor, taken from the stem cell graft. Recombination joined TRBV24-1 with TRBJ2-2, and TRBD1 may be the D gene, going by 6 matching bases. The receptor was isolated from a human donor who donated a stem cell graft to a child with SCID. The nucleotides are TGTGCCACCAAACAGGGTACGGCCGGGGAGCTGTTTTTT. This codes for CATKQGTAGELFF.